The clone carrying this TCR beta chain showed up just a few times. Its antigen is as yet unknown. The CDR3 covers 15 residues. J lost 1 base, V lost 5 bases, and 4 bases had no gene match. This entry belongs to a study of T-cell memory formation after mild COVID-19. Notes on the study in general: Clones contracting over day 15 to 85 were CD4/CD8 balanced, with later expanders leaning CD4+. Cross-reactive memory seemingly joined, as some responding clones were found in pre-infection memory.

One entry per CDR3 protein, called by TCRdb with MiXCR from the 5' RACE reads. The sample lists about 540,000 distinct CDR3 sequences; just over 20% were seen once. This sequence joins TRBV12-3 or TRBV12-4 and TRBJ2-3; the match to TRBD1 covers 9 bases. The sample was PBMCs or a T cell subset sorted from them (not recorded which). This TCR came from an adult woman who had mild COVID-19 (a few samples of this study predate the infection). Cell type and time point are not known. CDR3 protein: CASSQRTGGTDTQYF. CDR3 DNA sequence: TGTGCCAGCAGTCAACGGACAGGGGGCACAGATACGCAGTATTTT.